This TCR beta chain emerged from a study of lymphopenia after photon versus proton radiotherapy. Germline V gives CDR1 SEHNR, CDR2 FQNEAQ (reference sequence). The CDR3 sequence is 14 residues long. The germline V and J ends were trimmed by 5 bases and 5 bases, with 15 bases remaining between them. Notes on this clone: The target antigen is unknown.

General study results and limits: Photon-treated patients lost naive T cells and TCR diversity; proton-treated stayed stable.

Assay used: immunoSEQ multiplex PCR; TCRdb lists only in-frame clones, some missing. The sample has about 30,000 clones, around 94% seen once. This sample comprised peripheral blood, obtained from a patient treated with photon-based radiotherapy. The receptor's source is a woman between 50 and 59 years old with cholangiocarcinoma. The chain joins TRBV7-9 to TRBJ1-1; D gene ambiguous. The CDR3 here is CASSPSRAATEAFF. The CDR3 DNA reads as TGTGCCAGCAGCCCTAGCCGGGCGGCGACTGAAGCTTTCTTT.